The source of this T cell receptor beta chain is a study of siplizumab effects on memory and regulatory T cells. V lost 4 bases to trimming and J lost 6 bases; unmatched junction nucleotides: 5. The V gene's germline CDR1 is SGDLS and CDR2 YYNGEE. This CDR3 spans 13 amino acids. Assay: immunoSEQ multiplex PCR; the TCRdb copy retains only in-frame clones and omits some. The repertoire has some 120,000 clones, roughly 94% of them found once; the top ten carry approximately 1.8%. The TCR originated in a human donor in good health. The genes are TRBV9 and TRBJ1-2, with 8 bases matching TRBD1. Input material: non-Treg CD4+ T cells sorted from blood. CDR3 in DNA: TGTGCCAGCAGCCTTACGACAGGGGATGGCTACACCTTC. This translates into CASSLTTGDGYTF. Full variable domain (rest looked up from reference TRBV9 and TRBJ1-2): DSGVTQTPKHLITATGQRVTLRCSPRSGDLSVYWYQQSLDQGLQFLIQYYNGEERAKGNILERFSAQQFPDLHSELNLSSLELGDSALYFCASSLTTGDGYTFGSGTRLTVV.